The text below deals with one T cell receptor (beta chain). Repertoires were generated with immunoSEQ multiplex PCR, while TCRdb's copy carries only in-frame clones and drops some. The sample consists of some 140,000 clones, approximately 88% of them appearing once. The CDR3 loop spans 14 amino acids. V shed 5 bases, J shed 1 base, and the junction held 5 bases outside the gene matches. The germline CDR1 and CDR2 sequences are MNHEY and SVGEGT. The sample comes from a study of T cell responses to AZD1222 COVID-19 vaccine. The J gene is TRBJ2-7, the V gene TRBV6-2 or TRBV6-3, with TRBD1 matching over 7 bases. The origin of this receptor is an adult who received the AZD1222 COVID-19 vaccine. The sample here was peripheral blood, taken 28 days after the second AZD1222 dose. CDR3 residues: CASSLSGGSYEQYF. CDR3 nucleotide sequence: TGTGCCAGCAGTCTATCAGGGGGATCCTACGAGCAGTACTTC.